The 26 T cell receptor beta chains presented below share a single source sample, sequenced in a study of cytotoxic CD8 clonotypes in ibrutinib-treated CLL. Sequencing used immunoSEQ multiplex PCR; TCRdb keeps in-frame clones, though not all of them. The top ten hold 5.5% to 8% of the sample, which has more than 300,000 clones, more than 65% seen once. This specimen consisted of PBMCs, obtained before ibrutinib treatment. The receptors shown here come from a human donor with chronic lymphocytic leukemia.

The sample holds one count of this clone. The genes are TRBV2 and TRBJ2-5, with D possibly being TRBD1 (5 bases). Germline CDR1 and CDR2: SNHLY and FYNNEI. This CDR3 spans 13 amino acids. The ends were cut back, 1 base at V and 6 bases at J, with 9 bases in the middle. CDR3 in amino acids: CASSEGGHQTQYF. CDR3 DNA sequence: TGTGCCAGCAGTGAAGGAGGACATCAGACCCAGTACTTC. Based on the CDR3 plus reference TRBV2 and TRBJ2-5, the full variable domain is EPEVTQTPSHQVTQMGQEVILRCVPISNHLYFYWYRQILGQKVEFLVSFYNNEISEKSEIFDDQFSVERPDGSNFTLKIRSTKLEDSAMYFCASSEGGHQTQYFGPGTRLLVL.

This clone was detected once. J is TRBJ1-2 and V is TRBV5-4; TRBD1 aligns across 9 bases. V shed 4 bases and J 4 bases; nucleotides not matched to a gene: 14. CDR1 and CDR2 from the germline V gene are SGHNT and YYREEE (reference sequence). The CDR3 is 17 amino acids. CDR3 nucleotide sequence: TGTGCCAGCAGCCCCGGGACAGGGAGAACAACAGGCTATGGCTACACCTTC. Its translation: CASSPGTGRTTGYGYTF.

The CDR3 nucleotides are TGCAGCGTTGGATCCGGGACTAGCGGGAGCGGAGAGACCCAGTACTTC. Residues: CSVGSGTSGSGETQYF. The chain is built from TRBV29-1 and TRBJ2-5; 14 bases are a match to TRBD2. Germline loops: CDR1 SQVTM, CDR2 ANQGSEA. The CDR3 has 16 amino acids. The V gene end was trimmed by 4 bases and the J gene end by 4 bases; junction bases not matched to a gene: 8.

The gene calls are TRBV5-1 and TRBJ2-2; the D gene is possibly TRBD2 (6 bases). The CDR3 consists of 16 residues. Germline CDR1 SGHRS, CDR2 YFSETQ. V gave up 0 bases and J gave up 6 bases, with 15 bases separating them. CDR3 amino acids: CASSLVPSASSGELFF. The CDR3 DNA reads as TGCGCCAGCAGCTTGGTACCTAGCGCCTCGTCCGGGGAGCTGTTTTTT.

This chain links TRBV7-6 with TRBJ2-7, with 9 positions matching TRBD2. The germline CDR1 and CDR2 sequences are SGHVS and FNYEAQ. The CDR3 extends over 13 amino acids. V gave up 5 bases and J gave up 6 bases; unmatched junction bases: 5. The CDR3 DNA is TGTGCCAGCAGCCCCGGGACTAGCCGCGAGCAGTACTTC. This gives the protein CASSPGTSREQYF.

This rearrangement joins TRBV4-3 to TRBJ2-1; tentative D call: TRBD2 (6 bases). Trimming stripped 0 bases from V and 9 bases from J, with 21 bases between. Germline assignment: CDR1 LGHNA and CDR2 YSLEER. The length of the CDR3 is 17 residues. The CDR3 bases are TGCGCCAGCAGCCAAGATTTGGGGTTACTAGCAATGGCTGAGCAGTTCTTC. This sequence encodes CASSQDLGLLAMAEQFF.

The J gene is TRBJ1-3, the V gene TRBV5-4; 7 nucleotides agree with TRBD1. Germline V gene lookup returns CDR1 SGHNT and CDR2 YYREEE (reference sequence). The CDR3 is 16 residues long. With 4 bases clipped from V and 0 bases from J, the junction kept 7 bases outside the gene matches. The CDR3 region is CASSSGTAYSGNTIYF. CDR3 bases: TGTGCCAGCAGCAGCGGGACAGCCTACTCTGGAAACACCATATATTTT.

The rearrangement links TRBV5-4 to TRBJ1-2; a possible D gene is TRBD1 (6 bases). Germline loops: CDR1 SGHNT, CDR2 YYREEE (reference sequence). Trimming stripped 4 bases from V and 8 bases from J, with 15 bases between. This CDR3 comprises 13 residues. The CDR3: CASSPPGRGGYTF. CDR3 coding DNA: TGTGCCAGCAGCCCCCCGGGAAGGGGGGGCTACACCTTC.

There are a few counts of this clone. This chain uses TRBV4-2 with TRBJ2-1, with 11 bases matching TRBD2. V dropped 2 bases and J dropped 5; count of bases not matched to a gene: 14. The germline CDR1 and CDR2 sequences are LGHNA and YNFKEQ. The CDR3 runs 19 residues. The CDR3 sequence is CASSQRELAGATRNNEQFF. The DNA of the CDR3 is TGTGCCAGCAGCCAAAGGGAACTAGCGGGAGCCACGCGAAACAATGAGCAGTTCTTC.

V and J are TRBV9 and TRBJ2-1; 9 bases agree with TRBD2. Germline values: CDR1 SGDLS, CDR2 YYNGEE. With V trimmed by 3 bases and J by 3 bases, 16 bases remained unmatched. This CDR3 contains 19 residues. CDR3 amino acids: CASSARVDGGRALYNEQFF. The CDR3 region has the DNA TGTGCCAGCAGCGCTAGGGTGGATGGCGGGAGGGCCCTCTACAATGAGCAGTTCTTC. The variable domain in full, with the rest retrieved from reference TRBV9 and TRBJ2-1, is DSGVTQTPKHLITATGQRVTLRCSPRSGDLSVYWYQQSLDQGLQFLIQYYNGEERAKGNILERFSAQQFPDLHSELNLSSLELGDSALYFCASSARVDGGRALYNEQFFGPGTRLTVL.

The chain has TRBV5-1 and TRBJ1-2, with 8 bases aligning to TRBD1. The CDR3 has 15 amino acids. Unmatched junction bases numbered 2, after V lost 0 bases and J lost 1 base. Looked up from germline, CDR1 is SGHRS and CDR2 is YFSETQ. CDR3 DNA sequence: TGCGCCAGCAGCTTGGGACAGGGGAGTAACTATGGCTACACCTTC. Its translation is CASSLGQGSNYGYTF.

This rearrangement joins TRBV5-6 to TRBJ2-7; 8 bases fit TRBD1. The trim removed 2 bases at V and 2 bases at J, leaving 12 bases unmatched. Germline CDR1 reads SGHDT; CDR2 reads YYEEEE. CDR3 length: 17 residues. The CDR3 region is CASSLSRGHWDPYEQYF. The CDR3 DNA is TGTGCCAGCAGCTTATCCAGGGGGCACTGGGACCCCTACGAGCAGTACTTC.

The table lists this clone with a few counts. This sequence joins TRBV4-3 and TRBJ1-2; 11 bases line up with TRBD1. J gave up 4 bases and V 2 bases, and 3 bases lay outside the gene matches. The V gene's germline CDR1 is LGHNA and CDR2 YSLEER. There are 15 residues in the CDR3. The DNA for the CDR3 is TGCGCCAGCAGCCAAACGGGACAGGGGGGCTATGGCTACACCTTC. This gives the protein CASSQTGQGGYGYTF.

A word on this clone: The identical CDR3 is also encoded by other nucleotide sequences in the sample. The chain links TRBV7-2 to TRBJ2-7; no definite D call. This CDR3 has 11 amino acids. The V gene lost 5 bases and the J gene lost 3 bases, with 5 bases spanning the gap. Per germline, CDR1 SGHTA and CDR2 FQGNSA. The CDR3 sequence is CASSNSYEQYF. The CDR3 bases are TGTGCCAGCAGCAATAGCTACGAGCAGTACTTC.

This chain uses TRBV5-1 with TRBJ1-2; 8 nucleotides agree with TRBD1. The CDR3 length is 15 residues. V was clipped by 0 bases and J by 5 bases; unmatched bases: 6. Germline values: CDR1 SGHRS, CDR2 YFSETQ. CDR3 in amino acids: CASSLGTGMGYGYTF. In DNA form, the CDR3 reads TGCGCCAGCAGCTTGGGGACAGGGATGGGTTATGGCTACACCTTC.

CDR3 coding DNA: TGTGCCAGCAGTGAAGCGCTGGTGGGAGGTGCAGATACGCAGTATTTT. Translation: CASSEALVGGADTQYF. This chain joins TRBV6-1 and TRBJ2-3; D may be TRBD2 (6 bases). The V gene lost 0 bases and the J gene lost 4 bases, with 14 bases spanning the gap. The CDR3 totals 16 residues. In germline, CDR1 is MNHNS, CDR2 SASEGT.

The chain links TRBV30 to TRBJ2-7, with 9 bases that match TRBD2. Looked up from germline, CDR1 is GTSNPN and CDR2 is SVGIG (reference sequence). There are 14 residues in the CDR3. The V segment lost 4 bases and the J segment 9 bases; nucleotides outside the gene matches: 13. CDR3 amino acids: CAWNTAGGATGQYF. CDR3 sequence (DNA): TGTGCCTGGAACACAGCGGGAGGTGCGACCGGGCAGTACTTC.

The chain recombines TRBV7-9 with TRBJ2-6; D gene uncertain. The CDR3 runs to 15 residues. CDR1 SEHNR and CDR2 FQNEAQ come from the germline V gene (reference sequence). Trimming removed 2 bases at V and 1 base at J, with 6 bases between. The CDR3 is CASSLLGSGANVLTF. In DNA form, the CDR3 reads TGTGCCAGCAGCTTATTGGGATCTGGGGCCAACGTCCTGACTTTC.

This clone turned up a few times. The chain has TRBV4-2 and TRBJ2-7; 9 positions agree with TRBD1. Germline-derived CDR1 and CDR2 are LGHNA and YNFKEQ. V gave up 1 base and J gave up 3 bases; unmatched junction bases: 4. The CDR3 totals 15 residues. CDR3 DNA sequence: TGTGCCAGCAGCCAAGGCGAGGGACAGGGCTACGAGCAGTACTTC. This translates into CASSQGEGQGYEQYF.

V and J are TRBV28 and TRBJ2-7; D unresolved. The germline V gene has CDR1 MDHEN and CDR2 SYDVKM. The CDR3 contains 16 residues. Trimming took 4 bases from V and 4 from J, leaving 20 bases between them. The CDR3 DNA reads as TGTGCCAGCAGTTCCCCAGCCGTGGGTTTTTCTTACGAGCAGTACTTC. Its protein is CASSSPAVGFSYEQYF.

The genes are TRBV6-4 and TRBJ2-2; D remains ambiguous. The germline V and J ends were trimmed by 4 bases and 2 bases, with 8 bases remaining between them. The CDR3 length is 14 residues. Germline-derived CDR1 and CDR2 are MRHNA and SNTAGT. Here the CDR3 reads CASSGYYNTGELFF. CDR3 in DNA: TGTGCCAGCAGTGGTTATTACAACACCGGGGAGCTGTTTTTT.

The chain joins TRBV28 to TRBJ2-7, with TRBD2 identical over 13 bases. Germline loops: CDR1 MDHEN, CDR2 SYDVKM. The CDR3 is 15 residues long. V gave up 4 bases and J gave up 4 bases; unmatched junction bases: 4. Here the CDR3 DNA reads TGTGCCAGCAGTTCTTGGACTAGCGGGAGATACGAGCAGTACTTC. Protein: CASSSWTSGRYEQYF. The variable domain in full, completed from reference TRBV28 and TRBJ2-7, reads DVKVTQSSRYLVKRTGEKVFLECVQDMDHENMFWYRQDPGLGLRLIYFSYDVKMKEKGDIPEGYSVSREKKERFSLILESASTNQTSMYLCASSSWTSGRYEQYFGPGTRLTVT.

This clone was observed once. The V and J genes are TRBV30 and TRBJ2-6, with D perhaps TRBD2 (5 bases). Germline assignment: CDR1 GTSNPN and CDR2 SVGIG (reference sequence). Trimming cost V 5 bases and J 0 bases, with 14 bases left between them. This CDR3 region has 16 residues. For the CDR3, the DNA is TGTGCCTGGCCCCACGAGGGTTCCTCTGGGGCCAACGTCCTGACTTTC. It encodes CAWPHEGSSGANVLTF.

CDR3 residues: CASSPFGRDNEKLFF. Written as DNA, the CDR3 is TGTGCCAGCTCACCGTTTGGCAGGGATAATGAAAAACTGTTTTTT. V is TRBV18 and J is TRBJ1-4; D might be TRBD1 (5 bases). V dropped 3 bases and J dropped 4 bases, with 12 bases sitting between them. CDR1 is KGHSH, CDR2 LQKENI, per germline. The CDR3 is 15 amino acids.

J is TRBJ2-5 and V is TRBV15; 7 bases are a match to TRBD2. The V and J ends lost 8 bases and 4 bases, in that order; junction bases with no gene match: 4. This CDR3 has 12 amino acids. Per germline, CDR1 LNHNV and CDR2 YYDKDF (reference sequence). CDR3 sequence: CATSWGGETQYF. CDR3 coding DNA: TGTGCCACCTCTTGGGGGGGAGAGACCCAGTACTTC.

The CDR3, as DNA: TGTGCCAGCAGTCTGCGGGGGACTAGCACAGATACGCAGTATTTT. Protein sequence: CASSLRGTSTDTQYF. The chain recombines TRBV27 with TRBJ2-3; 7 bases are a match to TRBD2. Germline CDR1 reads MNHEY; CDR2 reads SMNVEV (reference sequence). V was pared by 5 bases and J by 0 bases, with 5 bases of the junction left unmatched. This CDR3 region has 15 residues.